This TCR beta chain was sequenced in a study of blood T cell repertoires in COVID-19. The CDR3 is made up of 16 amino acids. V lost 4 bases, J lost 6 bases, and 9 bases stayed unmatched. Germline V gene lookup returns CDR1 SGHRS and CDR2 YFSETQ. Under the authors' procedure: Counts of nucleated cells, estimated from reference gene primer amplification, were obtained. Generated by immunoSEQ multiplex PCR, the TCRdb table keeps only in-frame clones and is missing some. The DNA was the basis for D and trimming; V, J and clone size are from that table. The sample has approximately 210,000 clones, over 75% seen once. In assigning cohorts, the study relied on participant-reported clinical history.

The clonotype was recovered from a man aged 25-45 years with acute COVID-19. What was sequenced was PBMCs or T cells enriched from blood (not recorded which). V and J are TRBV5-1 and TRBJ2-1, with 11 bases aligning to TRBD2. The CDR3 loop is CASSQIAGGLGNEQFF. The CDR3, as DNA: TGCGCCAGCAGCCAGATAGCGGGGGGGCTCGGCAATGAGCAGTTCTTC.